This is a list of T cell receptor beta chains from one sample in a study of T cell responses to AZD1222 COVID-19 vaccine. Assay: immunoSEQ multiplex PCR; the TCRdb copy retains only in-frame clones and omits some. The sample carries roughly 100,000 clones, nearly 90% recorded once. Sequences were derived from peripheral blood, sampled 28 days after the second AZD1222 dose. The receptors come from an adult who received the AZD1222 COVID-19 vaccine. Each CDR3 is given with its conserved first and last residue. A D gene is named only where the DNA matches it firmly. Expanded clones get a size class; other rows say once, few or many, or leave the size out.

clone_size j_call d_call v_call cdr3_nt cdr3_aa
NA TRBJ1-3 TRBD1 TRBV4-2 TGTGCCAGCAGCCAAGGACAGGGGGCGCGAGGAAACACCATATATTTT CASSQGQGARGNTIYF
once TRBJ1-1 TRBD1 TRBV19 TGTGCCAGTAGCCGGGACAGGGCAAACACTGAAGCTTTCTTT CASSRDRANTEAFF
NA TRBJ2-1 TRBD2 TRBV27 TGTGCCAGCACCTCAACGAGCGGGAGAGTTGGCCATGAGCAGTTCTTC CASTSTSGRVGHEQFF
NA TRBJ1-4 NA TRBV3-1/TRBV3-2 TGTGCCAGCAGCCCAACTTGGAGACAGAAAGGACTGTTTTTT CASSPTWRQKGLFF
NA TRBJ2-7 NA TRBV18 TGTGCCAGCTCCCCGGCGCGGTCCTACGAGCAGTACTTC CASSPARSYEQYF
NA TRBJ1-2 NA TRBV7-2 TGTGCCAGCAGCTTAGTAGGCGGAACCTTGTATGGCTACACCTTC CASSLVGGTLYGYTF
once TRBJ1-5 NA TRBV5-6 TGTGCCAGCAGCTTGTTTTCTGGTTATCAGCCCCAGCATTTT CASSLFSGYQPQHF
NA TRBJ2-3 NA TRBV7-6 TGTGCCAGCAGCCTTGTGGGCAGCAGCACAGATACGCAGTATTTT CASSLVGSSTDTQYF
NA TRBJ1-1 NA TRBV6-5 TGTGCCAGCAGCCCAAGGGGGAACACTGAAGCTTTCTTT CASSPRGNTEAFF
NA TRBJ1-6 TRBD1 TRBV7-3 TGTGCCAGCAGCTTAGATGGGACAGGATTTAATTCACCCCTCCACTTT CASSLDGTGFNSPLHF
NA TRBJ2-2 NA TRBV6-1 TGTGCCAGCAGTGATTTGGTGACCACCGGGGAGCTGTTTTTT CASSDLVTTGELFF
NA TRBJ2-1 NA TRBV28 TGTGCCAGCAGTTTTCGCCCTGGGCCCTACAATGAGCAGTTCTTC CASSFRPGPYNEQFF
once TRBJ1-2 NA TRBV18 TGTGCCAGCTCCCATCAATCGGAGGATGGCTACACCTTC CASSHQSEDGYTF
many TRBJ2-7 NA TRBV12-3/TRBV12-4 TGTGCCAGCGGGGTCGGGGACTACGAGCAGTACTTC CASGVGDYEQYF
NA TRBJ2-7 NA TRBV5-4 TGTGCCAGCAGCTTGACTGGACTAGGGGGTTCCTACGAGCAGTACTTC CASSLTGLGGSYEQYF
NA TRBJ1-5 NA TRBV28 TGTGCCATTGACCCGGGCGGAGAGCCCCAGCATTTT CAIDPGGEPQHF
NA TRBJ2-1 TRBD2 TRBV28 TGTGCCAGCAGTTTATATGAGGCGGGAGTGGGTGAGCAGTTCTTC CASSLYEAGVGEQFF
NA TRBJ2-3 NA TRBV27 TGTGCCAGCAGTCTATACAGCAGGGTTAATACGCAGTATTTT CASSLYSRVNTQYF
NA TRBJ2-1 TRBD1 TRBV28 TGTGCCAGCAGTTACAGGGGAAATGAGCAGTTCTTC CASSYRGNEQFF
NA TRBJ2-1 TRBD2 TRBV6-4 TGTGCCAGCAGTGAACTAGCGGGAGGCCGTACGAATGAGCAGTTCTTC CASSELAGGRTNEQFF
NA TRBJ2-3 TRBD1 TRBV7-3 TGTGCCAGCAGCTCTCGGACAGGGTTCGCAGATACGCAGTATTTT CASSSRTGFADTQYF
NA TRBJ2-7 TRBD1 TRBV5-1 TGCGCCAGCAGCTCGGACAGGGAAAGCGAGCAGTACTTC CASSSDRESEQYF
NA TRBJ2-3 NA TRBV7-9 TGTGCCAGCAGCTCGGACTCTAGCTCAGATACGCAGTATTTT CASSSDSSSDTQYF
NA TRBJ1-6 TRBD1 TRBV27 TGTGCCAGGGACAGGGCTCGAGGTAATTCACCCCTCCACTTT CARDRARGNSPLHF
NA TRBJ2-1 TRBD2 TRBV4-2 TGTGCCAGCAGCCAACTTTGGACTAGCGGGGGTTACAATGAGCAGTTCTTC CASSQLWTSGGYNEQFF
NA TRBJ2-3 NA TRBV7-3 TGTGCCAGCAGCTTCGGGGGCGGTCGCACAGATACGCAGTATTTT CASSFGGGRTDTQYF
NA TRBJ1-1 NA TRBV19 TGTGCCAGTAACTCGGGGCCTGGAGCTTTCTTT CASNSGPGAFF
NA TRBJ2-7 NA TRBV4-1 TGCGCCAGCAGCCTAAGAAGGGAAGGAAGCTACGAGCAGTACTTC CASSLRREGSYEQYF
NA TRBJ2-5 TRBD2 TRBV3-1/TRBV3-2 TGTGCCAGCAGCCAAGACTGGGGAGGGGAGACCCAGTACTTC CASSQDWGGETQYF
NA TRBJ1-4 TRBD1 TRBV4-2 TGTGCCAGCAGCCAAACTACGGGACAGGGCGCTGAAAAACTGTTTTTT CASSQTTGQGAEKLFF
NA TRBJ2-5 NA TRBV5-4 TGTGCCAGCAGCTTGGCAGGGGAAACGGAGACCCAGTACTTC CASSLAGETETQYF
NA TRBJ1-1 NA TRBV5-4 TGTGCCAGCAGCTTAAGTCGATTTATGAACACTGAAGCTTTCTTT CASSLSRFMNTEAFF
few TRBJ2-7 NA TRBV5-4 TGTGCCAGCAGCTTCGGGGTCGGAGAGCAGTACTTC CASSFGVGEQYF
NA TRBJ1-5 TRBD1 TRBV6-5 TGTGCCAGCAGTTACTCCCACAGGGGGAATCAGCCCCAGCATTTT CASSYSHRGNQPQHF
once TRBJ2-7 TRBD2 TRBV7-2 TGTGCCAGCAGCTTAGCCCCTTCTAGCGGGAGTTCCTACGAGCAGTACTTC CASSLAPSSGSSYEQYF
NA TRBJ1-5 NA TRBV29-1 TGCAGCGTGACGACGGACGCCAATCAGCCCCAGCATTTT CSVTTDANQPQHF
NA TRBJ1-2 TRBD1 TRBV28 TGTGCCAGCAGTTCTGGTGGGGCAGGGGGCGCAGGGAAAGGCTACACCTTC CASSSGGAGGAGKGYTF
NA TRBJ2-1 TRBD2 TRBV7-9 TGTGCCAGCAGCTCCCGCAGAGTAGCGGGAACCTACAATGAGCAGTTCTTC CASSSRRVAGTYNEQFF
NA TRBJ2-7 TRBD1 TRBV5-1 TGCGCCAGCAGCAGGGACAGGGGATACGAGCAGTACTTC CASSRDRGYEQYF
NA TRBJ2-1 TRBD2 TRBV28 TGTGCCAGCAGTTTCCCCGGGGGGGTTGGTGAGCAGTTCTTC CASSFPGGVGEQFF
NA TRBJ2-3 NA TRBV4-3 TGCGCCAGCAGCCATAGGGGGGACACAGATACGCAGTATTTT CASSHRGDTDTQYF
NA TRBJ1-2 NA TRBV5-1 TGCGCCAGCAGCTTGCGGCCAGACTATGGCTACACCTTC CASSLRPDYGYTF
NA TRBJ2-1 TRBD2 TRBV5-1 TGCGCCAGCCGAATTCTAGCGGGAATTAGAAGTGGCTCCTACAATGAGCAGTTCTTC CASRILAGIRSGSYNEQFF
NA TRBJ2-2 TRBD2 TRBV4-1 TGCGCCAGCAGCTTCCGCCCTAGCGGGAGGGCCGGGGGCACCGGGGAGCTGTTTTTT CASSFRPSGRAGGTGELFF
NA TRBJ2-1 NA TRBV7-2 TGTGCCAGCAGCTCCCGGGGAGCGGGCTCCTACAATGAGCAGTTCTTC CASSSRGAGSYNEQFF
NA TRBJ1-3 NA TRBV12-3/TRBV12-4 TGTGCCAGCAAATTTATCTCTGGAAACACCATATATTTT CASKFISGNTIYF
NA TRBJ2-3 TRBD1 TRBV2 TGTGCCAGCAGTGTAACAGGGGCCCCAGATACGCAGTATTTT CASSVTGAPDTQYF
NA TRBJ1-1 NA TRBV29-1 TGCAGCGTTGCAAGGTCTCTAAGGAACACTGAAGCTTTCTTT CSVARSLRNTEAFF